Listed below are T cell receptor beta chains from one sample, sequenced in a study of blood T cells in healthy people across ages. TCRdb reprocessed the 5' RACE reads via MiXCR and lists one record per CDR3 protein. The repertoire includes about 760,000 distinct CDR3 sequences, just under 25% of them detected once, and more than 8% sits in the top ten. These same data were also listed under a study on T cells of mothers and their children.

The sample comprised blood. These receptor sequences come from a boy younger than 18 in good health. Both conserved end residues are part of each CDR3. The order of the fields is clone size, V gene, D gene, J gene, CDR3 DNA, CDR3 protein. D genes are given only for firm matches. Clone size is stated in some rows and not others, as once, few, many or a class when expanded.

>NA|TRBV3-1|NA|TRBJ1-4
TGTGCCAGCAGCCAAGGACCCGGGCCGGGTGAAAAACTGTTTTTT
CASSQGPGPGEKLFF
>few|TRBV18|TRBD1|TRBJ1-1
TGTGCCAGCTCACCCTCGGCCCAGGGGGGAAACACTGAAGCTTTCTTT
CASSPSAQGGNTEAFF
>NA|TRBV6-5|NA|TRBJ1-4
TGTGCCAGCCAGGACAGATCTAATGAAAAACTGTTTTTT
CASQDRSNEKLFF
>few|TRBV7-2|NA|TRBJ1-6
TGTGCCAGTCGCGGGGCTAATTCACCCCTCCACTTT
CASRGANSPLHF
>NA|TRBV6-2/TRBV6-3|NA|TRBJ2-1
TGTGCCAGCAGTTTACGGCTGGGCCTAAGGCCGCGGGATGAGCAGTTCTTC
CASSLRLGLRPRDEQFF
>few|TRBV13|NA|TRBJ2-1
TGTGCCAGCAGCTTAAAGGCCAATGAGCAGTTCTTC
CASSLKANEQFF
>few|TRBV12-3/TRBV12-4|NA|TRBJ2-7
TGTGCCAGCACCGCATCCTACGAGCAGTACTTC
CASTASYEQYF
>NA|TRBV27|NA|TRBJ2-5
TGTGCCAGCAGTTTAACGGAGGGCGTTACCCAGTACTTC
CASSLTEGVTQYF
>few|TRBV12-3/TRBV12-4|TRBD2|TRBJ2-1
TGTGCCAGCAGTGAGAGCGGGACTAATGAGCAGTTCTTC
CASSESGTNEQFF
>NA|TRBV6-1|NA|TRBJ2-3
TGTGCCAGCAGCTCCCCAAGGGGCCATCCTAACACAGATACGCAGTATTTT
CASSSPRGHPNTDTQYF
>few|TRBV12-3/TRBV12-4|NA|TRBJ2-7
TGTGCCAGCAGTTTAACCGGACAGTACTACGAGCAGTACTTC
CASSLTGQYYEQYF
>NA|TRBV4-1|TRBD2|TRBJ2-3
TGCGCCAGCAGCCCGGACAAAATAGCGGGTCCCTCCACAGATACGCAGTATTTT
CASSPDKIAGPSTDTQYF
>NA|TRBV28|NA|TRBJ2-1
TGTGCCAGCAGTTCCACCGTTGGTGAGCAGTTCTTC
CASSSTVGEQFF
>NA|TRBV20-1|TRBD1|TRBJ1-2
TGCAGTGCTAGAGAACTAGACAGGGAAGACGGCTACACCTTC
CSARELDREDGYTF
>NA|TRBV20-1|NA|TRBJ2-7
TGCAGTGCTCAGGGGGGAAACCGGGACTTCTACGAGCAGTACTTC
CSAQGGNRDFYEQYF
>NA|TRBV20-1|TRBD2|TRBJ2-1
TGCAGTGCTAGAGATCCGACTAGCGGGGGGGCGAATGAGCAGTTCTTC
CSARDPTSGGANEQFF
>NA|TRBV27|TRBD2|TRBJ2-1
TGTGCCAGCAGTCTGGCCGGAGCGGGAAAGCGCAATGAGCAGTTCTTC
CASSLAGAGKRNEQFF
>few|TRBV7-3|TRBD2|TRBJ2-7
TGTGCCAGCAGCGCGGGGGGCGGCTCCTACGAGCAGTACTTC
CASSAGGGSYEQYF
>many|TRBV18|NA|TRBJ2-6
TGTGCCAGCTCACCGTCTGGGGCCAACGTCCTGACTTTC
CASSPSGANVLTF
>few|TRBV9|NA|TRBJ2-3
TGTGCCAGCAGCGAGACTGGACTCTACACAGATACGCAGTATTTT
CASSETGLYTDTQYF
>few|TRBV29-1|NA|TRBJ2-7
TGCAGCGTTGCGGCAGATACCTACGAGCAGTACTTC
CSVAADTYEQYF
>NA|TRBV21-1|NA|TRBJ2-2
TGTGCCAGCAGCCAACGACTAGATCCCGGGGAGCTGTTTTTT
CASSQRLDPGELFF
>NA|TRBV11-2|NA|TRBJ2-1
TGTGCCAGCAGCTTAGATCTTCTCAATGAGCAGTTCTTC
CASSLDLLNEQFF
>NA|TRBV20-1|TRBD2|TRBJ2-5
TGCAGTGCTCCATATCCAGCGGGGGGGCAAGAGACCCAGTACTTC
CSAPYPAGGQETQYF
>few|TRBV29-1|NA|TRBJ2-2
TGCAGCGTTGGGGATATCGGGGAGCTGTTTTTT
CSVGDIGELFF
>NA|TRBV7-2|NA|TRBJ2-3
TGTGCCAGCAGCTCAGCGGAGGACGATACGCAGTATTTT
CASSSAEDDTQYF
>few|TRBV3-1|TRBD2|TRBJ2-3
TGTGCCAGTCGGGACTACACAGATACGCAGTATTTT
CASRDYTDTQYF
>NA|TRBV4-1|TRBD1|TRBJ2-1
TGCGCCAGCAGCCAACCGGGACAGGGGTCTGATGAGCAGTTCTTC
CASSQPGQGSDEQFF
>NA|TRBV29-1|TRBD2|TRBJ2-1
TGCAGCGTTGTTTTACGGGAGGGGAGCCAGTACAATGAGCAGTTCTTC
CSVVLREGSQYNEQFF
>NA|TRBV7-9|TRBD2|TRBJ2-1
TGTGCCAGCAGCTTAACGACTAGCGGGAGTTCCGATGAGCAGTTCTTC
CASSLTTSGSSDEQFF
>many|TRBV7-2|NA|TRBJ2-5
TGTGCCAGCAGCTTAGAGTTGGCCCAGACCCAGTACTTC
CASSLELAQTQYF
>NA|TRBV4-3|NA|TRBJ2-5
TGCGCCAGCAGCCAAGAAGGAGCAACCCAGTACTTC
CASSQEGATQYF
>few|TRBV4-3|TRBD1|TRBJ2-5
TGCACCAGCAGCCAAGGGACAGGGTACCAAGAGACCCAGTACTTC
CTSSQGTGYQETQYF
>many|TRBV9|TRBD1|TRBJ2-7
TGTGCCAGCAGCGTAGGGGACAGGGCCTACGAGCAGTACTTC
CASSVGDRAYEQYF
>NA|TRBV5-1|NA|TRBJ2-7
TGCGCCAGCAGCTCGACCTTAAACTTAACCTACGAGCAGTACTTC
CASSSTLNLTYEQYF
>once|TRBV12-3/TRBV12-4|NA|TRBJ1-2
TGTGCCAGCAGTTCAAGGGAGTACTATGGCTACACCTTC
CASSSREYYGYTF
>few|TRBV14|TRBD1|TRBJ2-2
TGTGCCAGCAGCCATCTGGGCGCCAGGGGGATTCACGGGGAGCTGTTTTTT
CASSHLGARGIHGELFF
>NA|TRBV7-9|NA|TRBJ2-3
TGTGCCAGCAGCCAGCCCGGGGCCCCGACAGATACGCAGTATTTT
CASSQPGAPTDTQYF
>few|TRBV11-2|TRBD2|TRBJ2-1
TGTGCCAGCAGCCCAACGGGGGGGCCAGGGAATGAGCAGTTCTTC
CASSPTGGPGNEQFF
>NA|TRBV6-1|NA|TRBJ2-5
TGTGCCAGCAGTGAACCGGGCACTAAAGAGACCCAGTACTTC
CASSEPGTKETQYF
>few|TRBV3-1|TRBD2|TRBJ2-2
TGTGCCAGCAGCCAAGGGGCTAGCGGATACACCGGGGAGCTGTTTTTT
CASSQGASGYTGELFF
>NA|TRBV5-1|TRBD1|TRBJ2-3
TGCGCCAGCAGCCTAGTGTCACCGGGACAGGGGACAGATACGCAGTATTTT
CASSLVSPGQGTDTQYF
>NA|TRBV5-1|NA|TRBJ2-5
TGCGCCAGCAGCTTGGCCCCATCCCAAGAGACCCAGTACTTC
CASSLAPSQETQYF
>NA|TRBV29-1|NA|TRBJ2-3
TGCAGCGTTGACCTTGGAGCGGCCCTACAGACAGATACGCAGTATTTT
CSVDLGAALQTDTQYF
>few|TRBV4-1|NA|TRBJ2-6
TGCGCCAGCAGCCAAGTCGCACAGAGCTCTGGGGCCAACGTCCTGACTTTC
CASSQVAQSSGANVLTF
>NA|TRBV7-2|NA|TRBJ1-3
TGTGCCAGCAGCTACGAGTCGGGGGGCGCGTTGGGCTCTGGAAACACCATATATTTT
CASSYESGGALGSGNTIYF
>few|TRBV2|TRBD2|TRBJ2-7
TGTGCCAGCAGTGGGACTAGCGGGAGTCACCCCTACGAGCAGTACTTC
CASSGTSGSHPYEQYF
>NA|TRBV6-6|NA|TRBJ2-1
NA
CASSTSVAGAVNEQFF
>few|TRBV9|NA|TRBJ1-6
TGTGCCAGCAGCGTTGCCGGATCTAATTCACCCCTCCACTTT
CASSVAGSNSPLHF
>NA|TRBV29-1|TRBD2|TRBJ2-1
TGCAGCTCCGAGCGGGGGGGAAACAATGAGCAGTTCTTC
CSSERGGNNEQFF
>NA|TRBV6-1|NA|TRBJ2-3
TGTGCCAGCAGGGGGGTGGCAGATACGCAGTATTTT
CASRGVADTQYF